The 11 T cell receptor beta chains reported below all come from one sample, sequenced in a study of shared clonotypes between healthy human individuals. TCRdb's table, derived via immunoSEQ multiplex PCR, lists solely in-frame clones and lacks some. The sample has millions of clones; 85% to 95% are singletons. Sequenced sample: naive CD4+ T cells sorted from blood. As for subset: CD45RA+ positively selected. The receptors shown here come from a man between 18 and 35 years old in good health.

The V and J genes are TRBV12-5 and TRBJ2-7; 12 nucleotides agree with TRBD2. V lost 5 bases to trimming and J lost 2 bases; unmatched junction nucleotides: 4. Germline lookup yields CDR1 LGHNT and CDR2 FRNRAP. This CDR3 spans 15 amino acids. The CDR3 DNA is TGTGCTAGTGGTGCCGGACTAGCGGGAACCTACGAGCAGTACTTC. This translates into CASGAGLAGTYEQYF. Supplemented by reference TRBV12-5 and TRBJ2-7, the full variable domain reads DARVTQTPRHKVTEMGQEVTMRCQPILGHNTVFWYRQTMMQGLELLAYFRNRAPLDDSGMPKDRFSAEMPDATLATLKIQPSEPRDSAVYFCASGAGLAGTYEQYFGPGTRLTVT.

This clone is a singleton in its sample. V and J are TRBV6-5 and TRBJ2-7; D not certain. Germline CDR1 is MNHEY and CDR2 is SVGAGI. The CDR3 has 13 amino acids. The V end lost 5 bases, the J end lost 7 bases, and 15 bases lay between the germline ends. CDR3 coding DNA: TGTGCCAGCAGTCTCCGGGCCTTAGGGGAGCAGTACTTC. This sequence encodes CASSLRALGEQYF.

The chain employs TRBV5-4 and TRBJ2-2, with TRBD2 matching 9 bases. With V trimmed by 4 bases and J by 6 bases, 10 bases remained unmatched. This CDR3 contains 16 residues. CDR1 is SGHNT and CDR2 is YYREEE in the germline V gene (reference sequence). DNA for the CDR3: TGTGCCAGCAGCGCTACTAGCGGGCCCTTCTCCGGGGAGCTGTTTTTT. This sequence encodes CASSATSGPFSGELFF.

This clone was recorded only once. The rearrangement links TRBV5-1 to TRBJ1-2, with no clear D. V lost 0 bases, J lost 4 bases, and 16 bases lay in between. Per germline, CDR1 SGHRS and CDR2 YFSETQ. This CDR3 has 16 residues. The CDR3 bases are TGCGCCAGCAGCTTGGGACCTGACATGAAGGGCTATGGCTACACCTTC. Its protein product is CASSLGPDMKGYGYTF.

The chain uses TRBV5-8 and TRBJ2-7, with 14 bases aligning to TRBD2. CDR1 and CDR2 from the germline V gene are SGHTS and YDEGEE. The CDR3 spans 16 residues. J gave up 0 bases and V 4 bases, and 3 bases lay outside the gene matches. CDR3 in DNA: TGTGCCAGCAGCCCTGGGACTAGCGGGAGCTCCTACGAGCAGTACTTC. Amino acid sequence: CASSPGTSGSSYEQYF. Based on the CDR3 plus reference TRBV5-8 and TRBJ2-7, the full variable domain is EAGVTQSPTHLIKTRGQQATLRCSPISGHTSVYWYQQALGLGLQFLLWYDEGEERNRGNFPPRFSGRQFPNYSSELNVNALELEDSALYLCASSPGTSGSSYEQYFGPGTRLTVT.

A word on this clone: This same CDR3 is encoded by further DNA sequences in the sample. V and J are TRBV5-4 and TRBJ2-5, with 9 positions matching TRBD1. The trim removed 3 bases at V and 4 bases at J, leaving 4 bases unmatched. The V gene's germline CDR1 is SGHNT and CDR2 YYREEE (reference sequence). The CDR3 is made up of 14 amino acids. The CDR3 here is CASSSQGAGETQYF. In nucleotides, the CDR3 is TGTGCCAGCAGCTCACAGGGGGCGGGAGAGACCCAGTACTTC.

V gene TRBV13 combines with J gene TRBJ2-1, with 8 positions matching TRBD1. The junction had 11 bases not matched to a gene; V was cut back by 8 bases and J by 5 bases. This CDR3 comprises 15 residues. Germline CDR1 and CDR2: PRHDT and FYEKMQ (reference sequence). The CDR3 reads CASQPTTGAHNEQFF. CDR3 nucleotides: TGTGCCAGCCAACCTACGACAGGGGCCCACAATGAGCAGTTCTTC.

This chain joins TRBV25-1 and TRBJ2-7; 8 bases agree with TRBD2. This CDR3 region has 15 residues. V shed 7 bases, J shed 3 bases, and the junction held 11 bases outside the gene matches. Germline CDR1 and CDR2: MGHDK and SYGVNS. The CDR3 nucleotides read TGTGCCAGCACCCAGGGATTGGGACTAGACTACGAGCAGTACTTC. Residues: CASTQGLGLDYEQYF.

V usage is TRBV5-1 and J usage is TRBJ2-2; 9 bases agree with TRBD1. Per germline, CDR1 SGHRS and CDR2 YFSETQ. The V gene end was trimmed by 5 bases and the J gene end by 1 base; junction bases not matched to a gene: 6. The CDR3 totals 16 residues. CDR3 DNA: TGCGCCAGCAGTATGCCGGGACAGGGGAACACCGGGGAGCTGTTTTTT. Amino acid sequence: CASSMPGQGNTGELFF. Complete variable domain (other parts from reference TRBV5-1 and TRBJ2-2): KAGVTQTPRYLIKTRGQQVTLSCSPISGHRSVSWYQQTPGQGLQFLFEYFSETQRNKGNFPGRFSGRQFSNSRSEMNVSTLELGDSALYLCASSMPGQGNTGELFFGEGSRLTVL.

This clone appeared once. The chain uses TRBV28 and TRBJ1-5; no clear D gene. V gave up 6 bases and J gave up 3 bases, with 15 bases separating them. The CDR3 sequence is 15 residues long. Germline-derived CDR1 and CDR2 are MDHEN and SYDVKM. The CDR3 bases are TGTGCCAGCAGACGTACAAGGGTGGTCAATCAGCCCCAGCATTTT. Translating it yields CASRRTRVVNQPQHF.

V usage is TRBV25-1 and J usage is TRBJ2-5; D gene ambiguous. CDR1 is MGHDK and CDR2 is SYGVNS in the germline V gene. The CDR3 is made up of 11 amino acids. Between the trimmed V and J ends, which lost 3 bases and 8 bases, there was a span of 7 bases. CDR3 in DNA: TGTGCCAGCAGTGAGCTGGCTACCCAGTACTTC. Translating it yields CASSELATQYF.